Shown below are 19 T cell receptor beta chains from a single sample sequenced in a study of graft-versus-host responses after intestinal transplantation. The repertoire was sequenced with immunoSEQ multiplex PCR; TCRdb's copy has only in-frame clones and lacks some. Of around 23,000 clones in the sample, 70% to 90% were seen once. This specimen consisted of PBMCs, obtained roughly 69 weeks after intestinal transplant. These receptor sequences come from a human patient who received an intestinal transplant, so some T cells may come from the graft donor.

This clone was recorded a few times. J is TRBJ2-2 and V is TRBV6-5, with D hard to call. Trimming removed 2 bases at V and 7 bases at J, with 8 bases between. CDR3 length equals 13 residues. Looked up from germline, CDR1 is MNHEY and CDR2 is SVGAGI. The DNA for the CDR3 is TGTGCCAGCAGTTACGGGGTTAACGGGGAGCTGTTTTTT. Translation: CASSYGVNGELFF.

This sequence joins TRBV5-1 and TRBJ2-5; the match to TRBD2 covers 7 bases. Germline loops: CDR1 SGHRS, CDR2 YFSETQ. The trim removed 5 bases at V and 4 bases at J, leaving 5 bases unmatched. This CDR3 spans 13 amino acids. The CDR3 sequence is CASRGREGETQYF. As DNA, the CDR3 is TGCGCCAGCAGAGGCAGGGAGGGAGAGACCCAGTACTTC. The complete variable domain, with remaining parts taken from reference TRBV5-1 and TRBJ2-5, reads KAGVTQTPRYLIKTRGQQVTLSCSPISGHRSVSWYQQTPGQGLQFLFEYFSETQRNKGNFPGRFSGRQFSNSRSEMNVSTLELGDSALYLCASRGREGETQYFGPGTRLLVL.

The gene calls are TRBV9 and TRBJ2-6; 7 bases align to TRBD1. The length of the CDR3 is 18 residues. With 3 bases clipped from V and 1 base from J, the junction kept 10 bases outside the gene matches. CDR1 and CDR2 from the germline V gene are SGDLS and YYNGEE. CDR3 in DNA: TGTGCCAGCAGCGACCAACTGACAGGGAGATCTGGGGCCAACGTCCTGACTTTC. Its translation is CASSDQLTGRSGANVLTF.

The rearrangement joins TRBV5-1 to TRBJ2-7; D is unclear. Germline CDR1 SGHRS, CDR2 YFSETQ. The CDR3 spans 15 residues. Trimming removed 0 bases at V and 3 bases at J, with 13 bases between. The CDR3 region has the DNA TGCGCCAGCAGCTTGGGGCACGACGGCCGCTACGAGCAGTACTTC. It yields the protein CASSLGHDGRYEQYF.

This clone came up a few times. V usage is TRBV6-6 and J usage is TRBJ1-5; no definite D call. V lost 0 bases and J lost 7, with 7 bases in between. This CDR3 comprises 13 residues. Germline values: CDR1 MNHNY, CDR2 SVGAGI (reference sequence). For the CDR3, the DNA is TGTGCCAGCAGTTACTCGAGAGACCAGCCCCAGCATTTT. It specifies CASSYSRDQPQHF.

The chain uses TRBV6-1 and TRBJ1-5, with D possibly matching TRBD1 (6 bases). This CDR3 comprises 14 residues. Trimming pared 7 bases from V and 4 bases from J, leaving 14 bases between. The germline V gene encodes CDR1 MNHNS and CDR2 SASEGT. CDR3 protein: CASTLEGVNQPQHF. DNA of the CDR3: TGTGCCAGCACCCTGGAGGGGGTGAATCAGCCCCAGCATTTT.

In DNA, the CDR3 is TGTGCCAGCTCACCAAGCTCGGGGGTCTACGAGCAGTACTTC. The encoded protein is CASSPSSGVYEQYF. V and J are TRBV18 and TRBJ2-7; D might be TRBD2 (6 bases). Germline CDR1 and CDR2: KGHSH and LQKENI. The CDR3 totals 14 residues. Trimming cost V 2 bases and J 3 bases, with 11 bases left between them.

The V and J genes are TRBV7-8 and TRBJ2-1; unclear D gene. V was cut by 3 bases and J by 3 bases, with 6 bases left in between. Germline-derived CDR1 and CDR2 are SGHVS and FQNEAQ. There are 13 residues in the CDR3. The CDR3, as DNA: TGTGCCAGCAGCTTTAGTAGCTACAATGAGCAGTTCTTC. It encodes CASSFSSYNEQFF.

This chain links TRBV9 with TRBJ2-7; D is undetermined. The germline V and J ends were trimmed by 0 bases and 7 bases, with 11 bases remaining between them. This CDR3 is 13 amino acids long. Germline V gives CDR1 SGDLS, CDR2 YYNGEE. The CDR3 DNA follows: TGTGCCAGCAGCGTAGGGTCGAGGTTAGAGCAGTACTTC. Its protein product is CASSVGSRLEQYF.

This chain's CDR3 is CASSVAPGAGEKLFF. CDR3 nucleotide sequence: TGTGCCAGCAGCGTAGCTCCAGGGGCGGGTGAAAAACTGTTTTTT. The chain carries TRBV9 and TRBJ1-4, with a tentative D call TRBD1 (6 bases). Trimming cost V 0 bases and J 7 bases, with 13 bases left between them. Germline CDR1 is SGDLS and CDR2 is YYNGEE. The CDR3 spans 15 residues.

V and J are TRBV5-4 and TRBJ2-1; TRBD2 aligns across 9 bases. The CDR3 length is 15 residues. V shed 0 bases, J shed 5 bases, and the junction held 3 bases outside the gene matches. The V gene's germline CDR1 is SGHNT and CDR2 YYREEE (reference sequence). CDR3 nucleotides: TGTGCCAGCAGCTTGGTGGTAGCGGGGGACAATGAGCAGTTCTTC. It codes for CASSLVVAGDNEQFF. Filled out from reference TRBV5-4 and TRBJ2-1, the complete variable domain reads ETGVTQSPTHLIKTRGQQVTLRCSSQSGHNTVSWYQQALGQGPQFIFQYYREEENGRGNFPPRFSGLQFPNYSSELNVNALELDDSALYLCASSLVVAGDNEQFFGPGTRLTVL.

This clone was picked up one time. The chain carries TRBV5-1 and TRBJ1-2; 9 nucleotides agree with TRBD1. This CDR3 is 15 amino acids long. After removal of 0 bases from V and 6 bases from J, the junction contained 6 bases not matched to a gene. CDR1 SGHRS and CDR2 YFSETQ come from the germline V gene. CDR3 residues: CASSLARDRENGYTF. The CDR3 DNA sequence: TGCGCCAGCAGCTTGGCCCGGGACAGGGAAAATGGCTACACCTTC.

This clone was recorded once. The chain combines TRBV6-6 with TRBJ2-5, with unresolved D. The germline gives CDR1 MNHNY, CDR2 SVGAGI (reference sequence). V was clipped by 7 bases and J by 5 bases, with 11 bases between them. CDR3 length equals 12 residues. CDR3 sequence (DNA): TGTGCCAGCAACCGGCCCCAGGAGACCCAGTACTTC. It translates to CASNRPQETQYF.

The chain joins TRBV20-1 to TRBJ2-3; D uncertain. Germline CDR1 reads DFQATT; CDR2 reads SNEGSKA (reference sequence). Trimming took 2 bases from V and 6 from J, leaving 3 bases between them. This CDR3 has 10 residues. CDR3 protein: CSARKDTQYF. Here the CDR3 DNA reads TGCAGTGCTAGAAAGGATACGCAGTATTTT.

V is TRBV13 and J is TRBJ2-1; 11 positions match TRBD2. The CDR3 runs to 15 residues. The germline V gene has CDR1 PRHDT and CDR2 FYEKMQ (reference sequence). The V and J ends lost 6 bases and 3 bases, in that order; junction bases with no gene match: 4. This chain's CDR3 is CASRRGTSGYNEQFF. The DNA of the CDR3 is TGTGCCAGCAGACGGGGGACTAGCGGCTACAATGAGCAGTTCTTC.

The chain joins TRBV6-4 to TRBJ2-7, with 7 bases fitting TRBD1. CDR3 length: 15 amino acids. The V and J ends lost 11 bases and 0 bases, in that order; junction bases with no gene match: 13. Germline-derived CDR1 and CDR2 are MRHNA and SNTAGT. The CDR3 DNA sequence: TGTGCCCGCCACTCGGTAGGGACAGTCTCCTACGAGCAGTACTTC. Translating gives CARHSVGTVSYEQYF.

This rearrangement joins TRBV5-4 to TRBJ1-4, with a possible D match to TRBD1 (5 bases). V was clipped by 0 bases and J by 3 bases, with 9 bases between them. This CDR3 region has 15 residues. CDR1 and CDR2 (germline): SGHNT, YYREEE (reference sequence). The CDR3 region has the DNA TGTGCCAGCAGCTTGGCCGGGGGGGCTAATGAAAAACTGTTTTTT. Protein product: CASSLAGGANEKLFF.

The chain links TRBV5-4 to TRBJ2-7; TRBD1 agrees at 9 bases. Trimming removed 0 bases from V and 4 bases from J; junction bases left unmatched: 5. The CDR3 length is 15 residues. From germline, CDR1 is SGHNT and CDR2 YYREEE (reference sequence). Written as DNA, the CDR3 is TGTGCCAGCAGCTTGGGAACAGGACAGGGGTACGAGCAGTACTTC. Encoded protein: CASSLGTGQGYEQYF.

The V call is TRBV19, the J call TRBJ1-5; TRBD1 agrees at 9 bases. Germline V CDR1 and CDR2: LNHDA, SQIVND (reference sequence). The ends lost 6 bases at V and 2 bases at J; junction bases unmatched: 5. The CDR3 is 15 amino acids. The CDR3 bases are TGTGCCAGTAGCGGGACAGGGTATGGCAATCAGCCCCAGCATTTT. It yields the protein CASSGTGYGNQPQHF.